The 14 T cell receptor beta chains reported below all come from one sample, sequenced in a study of blood T cell repertoires in COVID-19. Some clones are missing from TCRdb's copy, which holds only in-frame ones; the method was immunoSEQ multiplex PCR. The table lists about 120,000 clones, 65% to 80% of them singletons. Sequenced sample: peripheral blood. The receptor source for this set is a man over 45 with acute or convalescent COVID-19.

V gene TRBV15 combines with J gene TRBJ2-7; D may be TRBD1 (5 bases). The CDR3 has 15 amino acids. The ends were cut back, 5 bases at V and 0 bases at J, with 14 bases in the middle. Germline CDR1 is LNHNV and CDR2 is YYDKDF (reference sequence). CDR3: CATSGEDNPSYEQYF. The DNA for the CDR3 is TGTGCCACCAGCGGCGAGGACAATCCCTCCTACGAGCAGTACTTC.

The J gene is TRBJ2-5, the V gene TRBV3-1 (or the pseudogene TRBV3-2); the D is unclear. V shed 0 bases and J shed 0 bases, with 11 bases lying between them. CDR3 length equals 16 residues. Germline CDR1 is LGHDT and CDR2 is YNNKEL (reference sequence). CDR3 bases: TGTGCCAGCAGCCAAGATATGGTAGCCTACCAAGAGACCCAGTACTTC. It encodes CASSQDMVAYQETQYF.

The V and J genes are TRBV6-2 or TRBV6-3 and TRBJ2-5; perhaps TRBD1 as D (6 bases). The CDR3 is 14 residues long. The V end lost 4 bases, the J end lost 5 bases, and 14 bases lay between the germline ends. Germline lookup yields CDR1 MNHEY and CDR2 SVGEGT. The CDR3 is CASSSWTASETQYF. The CDR3 DNA is TGTGCCAGCAGTTCCTGGACAGCCTCGGAGACCCAGTACTTC.

The chain combines TRBV5-4 with TRBJ2-3; TRBD2 aligns across 13 bases. Trimming cost V 5 bases and J 2 bases; bases outside gene matches: 11. The V gene's germline CDR1 is SGHNT and CDR2 YYREEE (reference sequence). This CDR3 is built from 18 residues. This CDR3 is CASRAGLAGLMNTDTQYF. Written as DNA, the CDR3 is TGTGCCAGCAGGGCGGGACTAGCGGGACTTATGAACACAGATACGCAGTATTTT.

The genes are TRBV7-9 and TRBJ1-4, with D possibly TRBD1 on 6 matching bases. CDR3 size: 15 residues. Trimming removed 4 bases from V and 8 bases from J, with 17 bases in between. Germline V gene sequence: CDR1 SEHNR, CDR2 FQNEAQ (reference sequence). The CDR3 region has the DNA TGTGCCAGCAGCTATTGGGGGCAGGGACGAGAAAAACTGTTTTTT. This encodes CASSYWGQGREKLFF. Filled out from reference TRBV7-9 and TRBJ1-4, the complete variable domain reads DTGVSQNPRHKITKRGQNVTFRCDPISEHNRLYWYRQTLGQGPEFLTYFQNEAQLEKSRLLSDRFSAERPKGSFSTLEIQRTEQGDSAMYLCASSYWGQGREKLFFGSGTQLSVL.

This clone came up a few times. The chain joins TRBV4-1 to TRBJ1-5, with D unclear. Germline CDR1 MGHRA, CDR2 YSYEKL. This CDR3 has 13 residues. V was cut by 0 bases and J by 4 bases, with 4 bases left in between. DNA of the CDR3: TGCGCCAGCAGCCAAGATCAAAATCAGCCCCAGCATTTT. Translating it yields CASSQDQNQPQHF.

This chain connects TRBV29-1 to TRBJ1-2, with D maybe TRBD1 (5 bases). Germline V lookup: CDR1 SQVTM, CDR2 ANQGSEA. Trimming left V 3 bases short and J 5 bases short, with 10 bases between. The CDR3 contains 12 residues. Here the CDR3 reads CSVELGGYGYTF. The CDR3 nucleotides read TGCAGCGTTGAGCTGGGGGGGTATGGCTACACCTTC. Looking up the rest from reference TRBV29-1 and TRBJ1-2 gives the full variable domain: SAVISQKPSRDICQRGTSLTIQCQVDSQVTMMFWYRQQPGQSLTLIATANQGSEATYESGFVIDKFPISRPNLTFSTLTVSNMSPEDSSIYLCSVELGGYGYTFGSGTRLTVV.

The chain joins TRBV4-1 to TRBJ1-5, with TRBD1 identical over 7 bases. Germline V gene lookup returns CDR1 MGHRA and CDR2 YSYEKL. The CDR3 sequence is 16 residues long. After removal of 6 bases from V and 1 base from J, the junction contained 9 bases not matched to a gene. CDR3 loop: CASSRTGDGSNQPQHF. CDR3 nucleotides: TGCGCCAGCAGTCGAACAGGGGATGGGAGCAATCAGCCCCAGCATTTT.

The CDR3 region has the DNA TGCGCCAGCAGCTTGAAGCCGGGACTAGCGGGGAGGGGGCCAGATACGCAGTATTTT. Its translation: CASSLKPGLAGRGPDTQYF. This chain links TRBV5-1 with TRBJ2-3; 13 positions agree with TRBD2. The junction had 12 bases not matched to a gene; V was cut back by 1 base and J by 4 bases. CDR3 length: 19 amino acids. Germline loops: CDR1 SGHRS, CDR2 YFSETQ.

The chain uses TRBV4-2 and TRBJ2-7; TRBD2 might be the D (6 bases). Germline V gives CDR1 LGHNA, CDR2 YNFKEQ. The V end lost 6 bases, the J end lost 0 bases, and 15 bases lay between the germline ends. The CDR3 has 15 amino acids. As DNA, the CDR3 is TGTGCCAGCAGTCACTTTAGGGACTCCTCCTACGAGCAGTACTTC. Translating gives CASSHFRDSSYEQYF.

The rearrangement uses TRBV21-1 and TRBJ2-3; the DNA was not compared with TRBD2, the D call given in the table. TRBV21-1 is marked as a pseudogene. This CDR3 contains 18 residues. The CDR3 loop is CAIRPGTTSLKRQYTQYF. The CDR3 DNA reads as TGTGCCATCCGTCCGGGGACTACGAGCCTCAAGAGACAATATACGCAGTATTTT.

J is TRBJ1-4 and V is TRBV30; D remains unclear. Trimming removed 0 bases from V and 6 bases from J, with 5 bases in between. The CDR3 sequence is 12 residues long. CDR1 GTSNPN and CDR2 SVGIG come from the germline V gene (reference sequence). DNA of the CDR3: TGTGCCTGGAGTGTGCAGGATGAAAAACTGTTTTTT. Protein sequence: CAWSVQDEKLFF.

The chain employs TRBV10-3 and TRBJ1-6; perhaps TRBD1 as D (5 bases). Germline V gene lookup returns CDR1 ENHRY and CDR2 SYGVKD. The ends were cut back, 10 bases at V and 1 base at J, with 14 bases in the middle. This CDR3 has 15 residues. As DNA, the CDR3 is TGTGCCACGGCGAGAGACAGTTCCTATAATTCACCCCTCCACTTT. Its translation is CATARDSSYNSPLHF.

The V and J genes are TRBV2 and TRBJ2-5; a weak D match, TRBD2 (5 bases). Germline CDR1 reads SNHLY; CDR2 reads FYNNEI. V shed 3 bases and J shed 1 base, with 12 bases lying between them. This CDR3 contains 15 residues. The CDR3 spells CASSDFAGLQETQYF. Here the CDR3 DNA reads TGTGCCAGCAGTGACTTTGCGGGCCTCCAAGAGACCCAGTACTTC.